A single sample gave rise to the 18 T cell receptor beta chains below, sequenced in a study of blood T cells in healthy people across ages. Primed by a sample-barcoded 5' primer and a J-beta primer mix, a second PCR proceeded for 7 to 11 cycles. Using its own MiXCR run on the 5' RACE reads, TCRdb lists one record per CDR3 protein. Of approximately 700,000 distinct CDR3 sequences listed, 32% are singletons. Sequencing was done on a sample of blood. These receptor sequences come from a woman older than 75 in good health.

This clonotype was picked up many times. The rearrangement joins TRBV28 to TRBJ2-5; D may match TRBD1 or TRBD2 (5 bases each). Matching the DNA end better, TRBJ2-7 makes the J call doubtful. Germline V gene sequence: CDR1 MDHEN, CDR2 SYDVKM. The CDR3 runs to 12 residues. The CDR3 DNA is TGTGCCAGCGGTGGGCAGGGAGACGAGCAGTACTTC. Its translation: CASGGQGDEQYF.

At least ten counts were recorded for this clonotype. The CDR3, as DNA: TGTGCCAGCAGTCCCCAGGGGGGGGACTATGGCTACACCTTC. Protein sequence: CASSPQGGDYGYTF. The V and J genes are TRBV6-5 and TRBJ1-2; 7 positions agree with TRBD1. The CDR3 length is 14 residues. Germline V gene sequence: CDR1 MNHEY, CDR2 SVGAGI. Trimming cost V 5 bases and J 3 bases; bases outside gene matches: 6.

At least ten counts were recorded for this clonotype. The rearrangement links TRBV7-2 to TRBJ2-1; 9 bases are shared with TRBD1. The germline CDR1 and CDR2 sequences are SGHTA and FQGNSA. This CDR3 comprises 15 residues. The V gene end was trimmed by 5 bases and the J gene end by 7 bases; junction bases not matched to a gene: 9. CDR3 protein: CASSDGTGYGNEQFF. In nucleotides, the CDR3 is TGTGCCAGCAGCGACGGGACAGGGTATGGTAATGAGCAGTTCTTC. Filled out from reference TRBV7-2 and TRBJ2-1, the complete variable domain reads GAGVSQSPSNKVTEKGKDVELRCDPISGHTALYWYRQSLGQGLEFLIYFQGNSAPDKSGLPSDRFSAERTGGSVSTLTIQRTQQEDSAVYLCASSDGTGYGNEQFFGPGTRLTVL.

With regard to this clonotype: A much larger clone lies a single base off, so this may be a read error. This chain uses TRBV6-6 with TRBJ2-1; D may be TRBD1 or TRBD2 (5 bases each). Deletions cut 6 bases from V and 13 bases from J, with 22 bases between. Germline V CDR1 and CDR2: MNHNY, SVGAGI (reference sequence). This CDR3 is built from 14 residues. CDR3: CASSEFGVGETQFF. Written as DNA, the CDR3 is TGTGCCAGCAGCGAATTCGGGGTAGGGGAGACCCAGTTCTTC.

This clonotype occurred many times. The chain employs TRBV5-1 and TRBJ2-7, with 9 positions matching TRBD1. From germline, CDR1 is SGHRS and CDR2 YFSETQ. The junction had 12 bases not matched to a gene; V was cut back by 0 bases and J by 5 bases. This CDR3 comprises 17 residues. The CDR3 DNA follows: TGCGCCAGCAGCTTGGCGGTGGGGGGGACAGGGTTCGACGAGCAGTACTTC. This translates into CASSLAVGGTGFDEQYF.

This clonotype was counted between two and nine times. The chain employs TRBV20-1 and TRBJ1-1; D may be TRBD1 (5 bases). Germline V gene data show CDR1 as DFQATT and CDR2 as SNEGSKA (reference sequence). V was cut by 6 bases and J by 5 bases, with 22 bases left in between. This CDR3 has 15 residues. In nucleotides, the CDR3 is TGCAGTGCGCGAGGCCCAGGCGGCAGGGCGACTGAAGCTTTCTTT. This codes for CSARGPGGRATEAFF.

Concerning this clonotype: Since no conserved phenylalanine or tryptophan closes the CDR3, a read error is the likely cause. The rearrangement links TRBV14 to TRBJ2-1; 10 bases are a match to TRBD2. Germline V gene data show CDR1 as SGHDN and CDR2 as FVKESK. The CDR3 covers 15 residues. V shed 3 bases, J shed 2 bases, and the junction held 1 base outside the gene matches. The CDR3 sequence: CASSQSGGAYNEQFV. The CDR3 bases are TGTGCCAGCAGCCAGAGCGGGGGGGCCTACAATGAGCAGTTCGTC.

V usage is TRBV20-1 and J usage is TRBJ2-7; 8 bases match TRBD1. CDR3 length: 15 residues. V lost 5 bases to trimming and J lost 7 bases; unmatched junction nucleotides: 16. The germline gives CDR1 DFQATT, CDR2 SNEGSKA (reference sequence). The CDR3 loop is CSADKGTGFYNEQYF. The DNA for the CDR3 is TGCAGTGCTGACAAAGGGACAGGTTTCTACAATGAGCAGTACTTC.

This clonotype appeared many times. The chain links TRBV25-1 to TRBJ2-7; tentatively, D is TRBD2 (6 bases). Trimming removed 6 bases from V and 2 bases from J, with 20 bases in between. The CDR3 sequence is 16 residues long. The germline CDR1 and CDR2 sequences are MGHDK and SYGVNS. The DNA of the CDR3 is TGTGCCAGCAGAGGGACTTTGGGCAGATCCGCCTACGAGCAGTACTTC. The encoded protein is CASRGTLGRSAYEQYF.

V gene TRBV3-1 combines with J gene TRBJ2-4, with D hard to call. The DNA matches TRBJ2-5 better at its end, which makes the J call doubtful. The CDR3 covers 15 residues. Germline CDR1 LGHDT, CDR2 YNNKEL (reference sequence). The CDR3 bases are TGTGCCAGCAGCCAAGATGTGGCTTCTCAAGAGACCCAGTACTTC. Its translation: CASSQDVASQETQYF.

Only a few counts were recorded for this clonotype. V usage is TRBV20-1 and J usage is TRBJ2-3; TRBD2 matches 7 bases. Germline V gene sequence: CDR1 DFQATT, CDR2 SNEGSKA (reference sequence). After removal of 6 bases from V and 0 bases from J, the junction contained 3 bases not matched to a gene. The CDR3 is made up of 13 amino acids. DNA for the CDR3: TGCAGTGCGAGCGGGACTAGCACAGATACGCAGTATTTT. This encodes CSASGTSTDTQYF.

This clonotype occurred many times. The chain recombines TRBV3-1 with TRBJ2-5, with D perhaps TRBD1 or TRBD2 (5 bases each). The germline CDR1 and CDR2 sequences are LGHDT and YNNKEL (reference sequence). Trimming took 1 base from V and 4 from J, leaving 16 bases between them. The CDR3 runs 16 residues. This chain's CDR3 is CASSQGTRGTGETQYF. CDR3 coding DNA: TGTGCCAGCAGCCAAGGAACTAGGGGCACGGGAGAGACCCAGTACTTC.

This clonotype has at least ten counts. DNA for the CDR3: TGCGCCAGCAGCTTGAACACGGGGAACACTGAAGCTTTCTTT. This encodes CASSLNTGNTEAFF. The chain carries TRBV5-1 and TRBJ1-1; D call uncertain. In germline, CDR1 is SGHRS, CDR2 YFSETQ. This CDR3 comprises 14 residues. V was cut by 1 base and J by 1 base, with 8 bases left in between.

This clonotype was counted once. This could be a read error, since a much larger clone is one nucleotide away. CDR3 nucleotides: TGCGGCGTTTCTTCAACCGGGACAGGGGTGTCCTACGAGCAGTACTTC. It specifies CGVSSTGTGVSYEQYF. The chain couples TRBV29-1 to TRBJ2-7, with 10 nucleotides matching TRBD1. Looked up from germline, CDR1 is SQVTM and CDR2 is ANQGSEA. This CDR3 is 16 amino acids long.

This clonotype was found many times. The chain has TRBV4-2 and TRBJ2-6, with D perhaps TRBD1 or TRBD2 (6 bases each). V was clipped by 0 bases and J by 4 bases, with 13 bases between them. The CDR3 spans 17 residues. Per the germline V gene, CDR1 is LGHNA and CDR2 is YNFKEQ. The CDR3 spells CASSQDGGPTGANVLTF. CDR3 DNA sequence: TGTGCCAGCAGCCAAGATGGGGGGCCGACCGGGGCCAACGTCCTGACTTTC.

The chain couples TRBV29-1 to TRBJ2-1; 8 bases fit TRBD1. In germline, CDR1 is SQVTM, CDR2 ANQGSEA. The CDR3 totals 14 residues. Trimming at V came to 4 bases and at J to 4 bases, leaving 6 bases not matched to a gene. The CDR3 DNA is TGCAGCGTTGCCAGGGGGCAGATATACAATGAGCAGTTCTTC. Translated, it gives CSVARGQIYNEQFF.

This clonotype was picked up many times. V is TRBV10-3 and J is TRBJ1-2; D gene ambiguous. There are 13 residues in the CDR3. V gave up 2 bases and J gave up 2 bases, with 6 bases separating them. Germline lookup yields CDR1 ENHRY and CDR2 SYGVKD. Here the CDR3 reads CAISENGNYGYTF. The CDR3 DNA reads TGTGCCATCAGTGAGAACGGAAACTATGGCTACACCTTC.

The CDR3 sequence is CASSAQSGDQPQHF. CDR3 nucleotide sequence: TGTGCCAGCAGCGCACAGAGTGGCGATCAGCCCCAGCATTTT. The chain couples TRBV3-1 to TRBJ1-5, with D unclear. Germline CDR1 and CDR2: LGHDT and YNNKEL (reference sequence). The CDR3 is made up of 14 amino acids. V lost 5 bases to trimming and J lost 5 bases, with 13 bases between them. The entire variable domain, with the rest obtained from reference TRBV3-1 and TRBJ1-5, is as follows: DTAVSQTPKYLVTQMGNDKSIKCEQNLGHDTMYWYKQDSKKFLKIMFSYNNKELIINETVPNRFSPKSPDKAHLNLHINSLELGDSAVYFCASSAQSGDQPQHFGDGTRLSIL.